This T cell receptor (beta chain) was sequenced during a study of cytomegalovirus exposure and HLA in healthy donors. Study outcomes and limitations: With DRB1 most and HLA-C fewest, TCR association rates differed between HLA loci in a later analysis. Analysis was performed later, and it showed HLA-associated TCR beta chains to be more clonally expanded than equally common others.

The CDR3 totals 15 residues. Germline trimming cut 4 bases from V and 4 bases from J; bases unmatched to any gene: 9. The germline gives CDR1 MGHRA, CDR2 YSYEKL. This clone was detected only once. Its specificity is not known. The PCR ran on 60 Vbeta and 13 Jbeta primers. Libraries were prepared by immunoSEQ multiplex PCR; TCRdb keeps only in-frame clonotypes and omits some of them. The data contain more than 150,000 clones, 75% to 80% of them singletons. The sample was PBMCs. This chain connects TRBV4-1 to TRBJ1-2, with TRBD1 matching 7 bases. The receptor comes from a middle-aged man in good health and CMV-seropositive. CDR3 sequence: CASSRRQGDFYGYTF. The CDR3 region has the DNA TGCGCCAGCAGCCGGCGACAGGGAGATTTCTATGGCTACACCTTC.